This section outlines one T cell receptor (beta chain) sequence together with its context. These data come from a study of blood T cell repertoires in COVID-19. Study overall: T cells, B-cell-depleted T cells, or PBMCs supplied cDNA or gDNA.

Per the study methods: The authors estimated nucleated cell counts from reference gene primer amplification. Here immunoSEQ multiplex PCR was the method, and the copy in TCRdb shows in-frame clones only, minus some. Clone size and the V and J calls come from that table; the DNA yielded D and trimming. The data hold 45,000 to 70,000 clones, with about nine tenths observed a single time. Germline values: CDR1 DFQATT, CDR2 SNEGSKA (reference sequence). Trimming took off 3 bases at V and 0 bases at J, with 15 bases between the two ends. This CDR3 region has 16 residues. This clonotype originated in a woman in her fifties or sixties with active COVID-19. What was sequenced was peripheral blood. This rearrangement joins TRBV20-1 to TRBJ1-3; D gene uncertain. This CDR3 reads CSASSGGVPSGNTIYF. The CDR3 DNA sequence: TGCAGTGCTAGTTCCGGCGGGGTTCCCTCTGGAAACACCATATATTTT.